This entry features one TCR beta chain sequence. This clone was observed a few times. The clone's antigen remains unknown. Per-base quality was not reported, and no clone a single base away is much larger than it. The record originates from a study of blood T cell repertoires in COVID-19 (TCRdb year 2020). At the level of the whole study: Collaborator samples came from the United States, Italy and Spain and covered acute and convalescent phases of COVID-19. The material from the prospective study consisted of cDNA or gDNA derived from T cells, B-cell-depleted T cells, or PBMCs. The dataset comprised deeply sampled blood TCRbeta repertoires from subjects exposed to, actively infected with, or recovered from COVID-19. The repertoires were released in a freely available public database meant as a resource for research on the immune response to SARS-CoV-2. The samples were drawn from two sources: the first 160 participants of the ongoing ImmuneRACE study, and 1,254 subjects contributed by 6 global collaborators. Nearly every sample came with metadata listing a de-identified subject ID, COVID-19 status, age in years and sex. Where available, HLA class I and class II types were taken from metadata supplied by the sample provider and were not determined by assay-based typing. Overall results and qualifications from the work: The amount of clinical and demographic metadata varied by source and participant and was provided uncurated.

Reading from cysteine to phenylalanine, the CDR3 counts 15 amino acids. Just CDR3 DNA is preserved here, 45 bases in frame from base 1. CDR1 and CDR2 are drawn from the germline V gene: SGDLS, YYNGEE. V and J lose 4 bases and 0 bases, and a span of 11 bases separates them. Collaborating institutions collected whole blood in K2EDTA tubes following their own protocols. For TCRbeta analysis, collaborator samples were shipped as frozen whole blood, as isolated PBMCs, or as DNA extracted from either sample type. TCRbeta CDR3 regions were amplified from genomic DNA using the immunoSEQ Assay, a bias-controlled multiplex PCR. The original pipeline was this. Nucleated cell counts per sample were estimated from amplification of reference gene primers within the assay. To quantify the absolute abundance of each unique TCRbeta CDR3 rearrangement, sequence reads were collapsed and filtered. For each sample, productive Simpson clonality was calculated as the square root of Simpson's diversity index over productive rearrangements. TCRdb re-hosts the immuneACCESS table, in-frame sequences only. Its copies lack some clones; in the studies checked, an unresolved V gene accounts for under half of them, and the cause for the rest is not known. The DNA gave D and trimming, while V, J and clone size come from that table. Within this sample are 180,000 or so clones, with 85% to 90% of them counted one time only. Of the sample, 7% to 8% falls within the top ten clones.

The chain is encoded by TRBV9 joined to TRBJ1-5, with no reliable assignment of the D segment. Sample: peripheral blood. This sequence originates from a woman at least 80 years old in a cohort sampled during active or convalescent COVID-19. Here the CDR3 is given as CASSLGGNSNQPQHF. DNA sequence: TGTGCCAGCAGCTTGGGAGGGAATAGCAATCAGCCCCAGCATTTT. Reference TRBV9 and TRBJ1-5 genes cover what lies past the CDR3, so the full variable domain is DSGVTQTPKHLITATGQRVTLRCSPRSGDLSVYWYQQSLDQGLQFLIQYYNGEERAKGNILERFSAQQFPDLHSELNLSSLELGDSALYFCASSLGGNSNQPQHFGDGTRLSIL.